The rows below give T cell receptor beta chains drawn from one sample of a study of shared clonotypes between healthy human individuals. Libraries were prepared by immunoSEQ multiplex PCR; TCRdb keeps only in-frame clonotypes and omits some of them. The sample consists of 2 million to 2.5 million clones, 95% of them appearing once. The sequencing sample was made of naive CD4+ T cells sorted from blood. The receptors shown here come from a young man in good health. The CDR3 runs from the conserved cysteine through the conserved F or W. D genes are given only for firm matches. Clone sizes are given selectively: once, few, many, or a class where the clone is expanded.

d_call j_call v_call clone_size cdr3_nt cdr3_aa
. TRBJ2-7 TRBV30 . TGTGCCTGGGGGACCACGCACGAGCAGTACTTC CAWGTTHEQYF
TRBD2 TRBJ2-3 TRBV27 . TGTGCCAGCAGTTTAAAGCGGGAGACAGATACGCAGTATTTT CASSLKRETDTQYF
. TRBJ1-1 TRBV29-1 . TGCAGCGTTGTTCGGGGAGCGAACACTGAAGCTTTCTTT CSVVRGANTEAFF
. TRBJ2-7 TRBV19 . TGTGCCAGTAGTACTCCCGGGACCGGCTCCTACGAGCAGTACTTC CASSTPGTGSYEQYF
. TRBJ2-3 TRBV6-1 . TGTGCCAGCAGTCCAGGACGGACCCGCGCAGATACGCAGTATTTT CASSPGRTRADTQYF
. TRBJ2-7 TRBV10-3 once TGTGCCATCAGTGACCTGGGATTTAGCTCCTACGAGCAGTACTTC CAISDLGFSSYEQYF
. TRBJ1-2 TRBV19 . TGTGCCAGTAGTACTTACTCGCAGGGAAAACGTGGCTATGGCTACACCTTC CASSTYSQGKRGYGYTF
TRBD1 TRBJ2-7 TRBV10-1 . TGCGCCAGCAGCGACCCCGGGACAGGAGTTTACGAGCAGTACTTC CASSDPGTGVYEQYF
TRBD2 TRBJ2-1 TRBV6-5 . TGTGCCAGCAGTTCCGGGACTAGCCTCAATGAGCAGTTCTTC CASSSGTSLNEQFF
. TRBJ2-7 TRBV5-1 . TGCGCCAGCAGCTTGGTGCCAGGTCTCGAGCAGTACTTC CASSLVPGLEQYF
TRBD1 TRBJ2-7 TRBV10-2 . TGCGCCAGCGGACAGGGGTTTGGCGAGCAGTACTTC CASGQGFGEQYF
TRBD1 TRBJ2-1 TRBV5-6 . TGTGCCAGCAGGAGACAGGGGCTAAATGAGCAGTTCTTC CASRRQGLNEQFF
TRBD1 TRBJ2-5 TRBV5-1 . TGCGCCAGCAGCTTGGCGGGACAGCTCTCCCAAGAGACCCAGTACTTC CASSLAGQLSQETQYF
. TRBJ2-5 TRBV5-4 . TGTGCCAGCAGCTTAGTGGGACAAGAGACCCAGTACTTC CASSLVGQETQYF
TRBD2 TRBJ2-7 TRBV6-7 . TGTGCCAGCAGTTTTAGCGGGCGTTACGAGCAGTACTTC CASSFSGRYEQYF
. TRBJ2-2 TRBV5-6 once TGTGCCAGCAGCTTGGTAATAGGGAACACCGGGGAGCTGTTTTTT CASSLVIGNTGELFF
TRBD2 TRBJ2-2 TRBV2 . TGTGCCACCTCCTCGGGCCTAGCGGGGGGGCGCCCCGGGGAGCTGTTTTTT CATSSGLAGGRPGELFF
TRBD2 TRBJ2-5 TRBV5-8 . TGTGCCAGCAGCTCCGGACTAGGTTGGTCAGAAGAGACCCAGTACTTC CASSSGLGWSEETQYF
TRBD2 TRBJ2-5 TRBV27 . TGTGCCAGCAGTGAACTAGCGGGGGGGCGGGAGACCCAGTACTTC CASSELAGGRETQYF
. TRBJ1-2 TRBV21-1 . TGTGCCAGCAGCAACGAGACCGGCCGTCACTATGGCTACACCTTC CASSNETGRHYGYTF
. TRBJ1-3 TRBV28 . TGTGCCAGCAGCGACTGGACTGAGGGAGGAAACACCATATATTTT CASSDWTEGGNTIYF
TRBD1 TRBJ2-7 TRBV4-3 . TGCGCCAGCAGCCAAGAATGGGACAGTACCTACGAGCAGTACTTC CASSQEWDSTYEQYF
. TRBJ1-4 TRBV10-3 . TGTGCCATCAGTGGTGACAGACTTGAAAAACTGTTTTTT CAISGDRLEKLFF
. TRBJ1-5 TRBV5-6 few TGTGCCAGCAGCAGGGGATCCGATCAGCCCCAGCATTTT CASSRGSDQPQHF
. TRBJ2-3 TRBV28 once TGTGCCAGCAGTTCTAGGGCTCCAGATACGCAGTATTTT CASSSRAPDTQYF
TRBD1 TRBJ1-6 TRBV13 . TGTGCCAGCAGCCTATCCGGGACAGCTCTTTATAATTCACCCCTCCACTTT CASSLSGTALYNSPLHF
. TRBJ2-3 TRBV29-1 . TGCAGCGTTGAAGGCCCTCTAAGCACAGATACGCAGTATTTT CSVEGPLSTDTQYF
. TRBJ2-3 TRBV4-3 . TGCGCCAGCAGCCAACTCGGCGGGTTAATGGGGACAGATACGCAGTATTTT CASSQLGGLMGTDTQYF